The sequence of this TCR beta chain was determined in a study of blood T cell repertoires in COVID-19. Across the study: The samples span acute and convalescent COVID-19 from the United States, Italy and Spain. T cells, B-cell-depleted T cells, or PBMCs supplied cDNA or gDNA.

In the authors' methods: Estimation of nucleated cell counts relied on the amplification of reference gene primers. The data were produced by immunoSEQ multiplex PCR, yet TCRdb's version contains in-frame clones alone and is incomplete. V, J and clone size reflect that table, while D and trimming were determined from the DNA. The sample has some 320,000 clones, 88% seen once. CDR3 size: 16 residues. CDR1 SGDLS and CDR2 YYNGEE come from the germline V gene. V lost 4 bases to trimming and J lost 2 bases; unmatched junction nucleotides: 3. The receptor comes from a woman aged 25 to 45 who had recovered from COVID-19. The sample taken for sequencing was peripheral blood. The chain joins TRBV9 to TRBJ1-6, with 10 bases lining up with TRBD1. The CDR3 DNA is TGTGCCAGCAGCATAGGACAGGGGGCCTATAATTCACCCCTCCACTTT. The encoded protein is CASSIGQGAYNSPLHF.